This T cell receptor beta chain was found in a study of T cell changes during pregnancy in multiple sclerosis. Here immunoSEQ multiplex PCR was the method, and the copy in TCRdb shows in-frame clones only, minus some. The repertoire holds approximately 97,000 clones, with around 92% as singletons. The CDR3 length is 15 residues. Per the germline V gene, CDR1 is SNHLY and CDR2 is FYNNEI. Trimming removed 2 bases from V and 4 bases from J; junction bases left unmatched: 6. Sequenced material: peripheral blood, taken after pregnancy. This chain uses TRBV2 with TRBJ1-2; 8 bases fit TRBD1. The sequence derives from a female donor in good health, enrolled as a control in a pregnancy study. In nucleotides, the CDR3 is TGTGCCAGCAGTGAACTTCCAGGGGGCGCCTATGGCTACACCTTC. Amino acids: CASSELPGGAYGYTF.